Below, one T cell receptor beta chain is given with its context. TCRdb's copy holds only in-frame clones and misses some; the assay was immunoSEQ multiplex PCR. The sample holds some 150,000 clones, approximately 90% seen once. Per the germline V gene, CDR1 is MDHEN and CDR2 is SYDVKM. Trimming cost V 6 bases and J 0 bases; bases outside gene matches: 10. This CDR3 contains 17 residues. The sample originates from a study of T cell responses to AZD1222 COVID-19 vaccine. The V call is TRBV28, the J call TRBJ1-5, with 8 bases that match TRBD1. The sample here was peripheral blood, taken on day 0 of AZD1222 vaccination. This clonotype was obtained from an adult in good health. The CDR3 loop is CASSARGRAYSNQPQHF. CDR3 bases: TGTGCCAGCAGCGCCAGGGGGCGTGCGTATAGCAATCAGCCCCAGCATTTT.